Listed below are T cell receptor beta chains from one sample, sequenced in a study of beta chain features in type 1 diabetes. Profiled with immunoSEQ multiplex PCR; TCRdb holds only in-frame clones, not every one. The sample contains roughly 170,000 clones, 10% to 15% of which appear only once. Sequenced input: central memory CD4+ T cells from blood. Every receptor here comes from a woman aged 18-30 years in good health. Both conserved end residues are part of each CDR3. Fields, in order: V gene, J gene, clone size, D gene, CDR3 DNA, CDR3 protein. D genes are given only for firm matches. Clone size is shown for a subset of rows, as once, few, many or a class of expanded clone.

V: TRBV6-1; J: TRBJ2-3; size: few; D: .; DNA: TGTGCCAGCAGTGAAGCCAGGACAGATACGCAGTATTTT; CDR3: CASSEARTDTQYF
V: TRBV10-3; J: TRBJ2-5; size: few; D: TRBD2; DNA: TGTGCCATCAGTGAGACTAGCGGACTTCTGGTCCAGTACTTC; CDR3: CAISETSGLLVQYF
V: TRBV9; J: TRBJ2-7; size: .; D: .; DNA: TGTGCCAGCAGCGTAGAAATCGACTCCGAGCAGTACTTC; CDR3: CASSVEIDSEQYF
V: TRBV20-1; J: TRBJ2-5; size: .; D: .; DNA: TGCAGTGAGCTAGTCGGGAAGACCCAGTACTTC; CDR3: CSELVGKTQYF
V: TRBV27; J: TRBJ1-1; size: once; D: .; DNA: TGTGCCAGCCCCCCCCCGGGGAGGACTGAAGCTTTCTTT; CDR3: CASPPPGRTEAFF
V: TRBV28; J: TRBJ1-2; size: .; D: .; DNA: TGTGCCAGCAGTTTGGGTGGGGGCAGCGGCTATGGCTACACCTTC; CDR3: CASSLGGGSGYGYTF
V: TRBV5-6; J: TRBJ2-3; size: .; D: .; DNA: TGTGCCAGCAGCTTCGTCTATCGGGGGAGCACAGATACGCAGTATTTT; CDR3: CASSFVYRGSTDTQYF
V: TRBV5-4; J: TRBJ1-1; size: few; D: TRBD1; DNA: TGTGCCAGCAGCTTACAGGGGGTGGCTGAAGCTTTCTTT; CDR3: CASSLQGVAEAFF
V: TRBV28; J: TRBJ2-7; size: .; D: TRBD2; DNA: TGTGCCAGCAGCCTGGACCCTAGCGGGGCCTACGAGCAGTACTTC; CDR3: CASSLDPSGAYEQYF
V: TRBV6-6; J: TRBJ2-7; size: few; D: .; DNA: TGTGCCAGCAGTTACTCGGGGCGGTACGAGCAGTACTTC; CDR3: CASSYSGRYEQYF
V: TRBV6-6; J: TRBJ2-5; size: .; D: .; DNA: TGTGCCAGCAGTTACAATGCTCTACAAGAGACCCAGTACTTC; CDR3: CASSYNALQETQYF
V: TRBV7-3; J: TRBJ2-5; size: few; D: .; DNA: TGTGCCAGCAGCCCCACGGGAGAGACCCAGTACTTC; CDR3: CASSPTGETQYF
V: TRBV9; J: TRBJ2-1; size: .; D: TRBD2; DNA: TGTGCCAGCAGCGTATCCACTAGCGGTAATGAGCAGTTCTTC; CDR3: CASSVSTSGNEQFF
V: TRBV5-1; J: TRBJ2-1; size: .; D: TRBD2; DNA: TGCGCCAGCAGCTTGCGGACTAGCGGGGACAATGAGCAGTTCTTC; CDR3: CASSLRTSGDNEQFF
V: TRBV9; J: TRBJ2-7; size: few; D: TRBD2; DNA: TGTGCCAGCAGCGAAACTAGCGGACTTCCCTACGAGCAGTACTTC; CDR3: CASSETSGLPYEQYF
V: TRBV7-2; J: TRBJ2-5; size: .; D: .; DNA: TGTGCCAGCAGCCCGCAGGGGGGACGAGAGACCCAGTACTTC; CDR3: CASSPQGGRETQYF
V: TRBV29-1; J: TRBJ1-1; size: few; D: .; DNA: TGCAGCGTTGAACCGGGAGGGGGGCTGCGTGCTTTCTTT; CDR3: CSVEPGGGLRAFF
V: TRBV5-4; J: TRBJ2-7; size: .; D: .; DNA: TGTGCCAGCAGCTTGTACGGGAGAAGCTACGAGCAGTACTTC; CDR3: CASSLYGRSYEQYF
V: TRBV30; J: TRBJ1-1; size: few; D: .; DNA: TGTGCCTGGAGTGTACTGGCAGGGGTCGCTGAAGCTTTCTTT; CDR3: CAWSVLAGVAEAFF
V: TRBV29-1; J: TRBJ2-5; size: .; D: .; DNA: TGCAGCGCTACAGTGCCCGTGGCGGAGACCCAGTACTTC; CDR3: CSATVPVAETQYF
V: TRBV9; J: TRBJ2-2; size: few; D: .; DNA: TGTGCCAGCAGCAAGGAGCCCCACACCGGGGAGCTGTTTTTT; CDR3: CASSKEPHTGELFF
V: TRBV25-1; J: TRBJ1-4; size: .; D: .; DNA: TGTGCCAGCAGTGAATATAGGGGGACCGGCGAAAAACTGTTTTTT; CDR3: CASSEYRGTGEKLFF
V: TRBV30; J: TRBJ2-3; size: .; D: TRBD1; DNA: TGTGCCTGGAGACAGGGGCCAGATACGCAGTATTTT; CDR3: CAWRQGPDTQYF
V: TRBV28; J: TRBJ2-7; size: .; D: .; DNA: TGTGCCAGCAGGTCGTGGGGGGTGGGGGACTACGAGCAGTACTTC; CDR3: CASRSWGVGDYEQYF
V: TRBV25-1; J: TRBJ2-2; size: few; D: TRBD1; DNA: TGTGCCAGCAGTGGGAAGACAGGGATCCCCGGGGAGCTGTTTTTT; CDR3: CASSGKTGIPGELFF
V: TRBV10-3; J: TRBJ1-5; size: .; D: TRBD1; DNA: TGTGCCATCAGCCCCGGGACAGGGATGCGAAATCAGCCCCAGCATTTT; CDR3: CAISPGTGMRNQPQHF
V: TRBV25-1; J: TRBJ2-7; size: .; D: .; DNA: TGTGCCAGCAGTGAAAGGGGCAACTTCGGGGAGCAGTACTTC; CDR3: CASSERGNFGEQYF
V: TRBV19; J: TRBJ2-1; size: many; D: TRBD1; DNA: TGTGCCAGCAAAACCGGGACAGGGTTGAGGAATGAGCAGTTCTTC; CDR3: CASKTGTGLRNEQFF
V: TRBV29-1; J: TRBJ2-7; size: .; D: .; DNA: TGCAGCGTTGAAGGTTTTACACACCCCTACGAGCAGTACTTC; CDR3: CSVEGFTHPYEQYF
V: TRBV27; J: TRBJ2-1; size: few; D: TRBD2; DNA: TGTGCCAGCAGTTATAGCGGGAGCGGTGAGCAGTTCTTC; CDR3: CASSYSGSGEQFF
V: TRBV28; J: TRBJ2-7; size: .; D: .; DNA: TGTGCCAGCAGTGATGACAAGACCTACGAGCAGTACTTC; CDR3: CASSDDKTYEQYF
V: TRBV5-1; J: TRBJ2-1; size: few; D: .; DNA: TGCGCCAGCAGCCCTCAGACTAGTAGCGATGAGCAGTTCTTC; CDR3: CASSPQTSSDEQFF
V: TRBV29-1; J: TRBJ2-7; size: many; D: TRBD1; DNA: TGCAGCGTGGGACAGGTCGCCTACGAGCAGTACTTC; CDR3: CSVGQVAYEQYF
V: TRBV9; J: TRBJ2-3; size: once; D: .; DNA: TGTGCCAGCAGCGTAGGAGCAGGGGAGGGGACAGATACGCAGTATTTT; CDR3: CASSVGAGEGTDTQYF
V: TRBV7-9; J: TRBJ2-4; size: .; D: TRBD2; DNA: TGTGCCAGCAGCTTAGCACTAGCGGGTAGCATTCAGTACTTC; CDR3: CASSLALAGSIQYF
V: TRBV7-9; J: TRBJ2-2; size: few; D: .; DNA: TGTGCCAGCAGCCTGAGGACTCCCAACACCGGGGAGCTGTTTTTT; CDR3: CASSLRTPNTGELFF
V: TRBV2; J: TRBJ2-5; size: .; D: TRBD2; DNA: TGTGCCAGCAGTGGAACTAGCGGGAGTCTTTTAGAGACCCAGTACTTC; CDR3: CASSGTSGSLLETQYF
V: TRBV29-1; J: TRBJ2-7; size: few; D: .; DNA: TGCAGCGTTGTAACTGACTCCTACGAGCAGTACTTC; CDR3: CSVVTDSYEQYF
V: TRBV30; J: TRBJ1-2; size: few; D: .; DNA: TGTGCCTGGAGTGCAGGGATCTATGGCTACACCTTC; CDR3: CAWSAGIYGYTF
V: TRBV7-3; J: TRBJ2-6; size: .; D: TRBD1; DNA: TGTGCCAGCAGCTTCAGACAGGGTCTGGGTGGGGCCAACGTCCTGACTTTC; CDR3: CASSFRQGLGGANVLTF
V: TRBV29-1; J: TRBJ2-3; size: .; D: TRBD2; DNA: TGCAGCGGGGAGACTAGCGGGAGTGGCACAGATACGCAGTATTTT; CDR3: CSGETSGSGTDTQYF
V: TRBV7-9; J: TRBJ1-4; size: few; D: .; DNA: TGTGCCAGCAGCTCGAGAGCAACTAATGAAAAACTGTTTTTT; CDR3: CASSSRATNEKLFF